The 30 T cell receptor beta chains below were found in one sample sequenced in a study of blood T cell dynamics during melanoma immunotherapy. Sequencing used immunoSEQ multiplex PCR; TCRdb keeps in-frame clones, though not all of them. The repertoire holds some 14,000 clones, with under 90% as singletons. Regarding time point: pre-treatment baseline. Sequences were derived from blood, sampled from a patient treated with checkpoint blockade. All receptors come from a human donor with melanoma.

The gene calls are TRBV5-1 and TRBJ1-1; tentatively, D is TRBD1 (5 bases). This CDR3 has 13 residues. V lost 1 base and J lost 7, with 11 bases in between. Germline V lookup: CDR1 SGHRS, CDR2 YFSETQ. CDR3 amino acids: CASSLRQNFEAFF. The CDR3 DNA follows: TGCGCCAGCAGCTTGCGACAGAACTTTGAAGCTTTCTTT.

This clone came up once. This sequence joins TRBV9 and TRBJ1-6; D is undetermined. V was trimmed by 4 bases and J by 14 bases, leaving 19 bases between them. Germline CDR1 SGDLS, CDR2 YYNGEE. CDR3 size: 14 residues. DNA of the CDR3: TGTGCCAGCAGCCCCAACGCAGTTAAGGAGGCCCTCCACTTT. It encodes CASSPNAVKEALHF. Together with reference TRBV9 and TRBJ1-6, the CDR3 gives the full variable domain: DSGVTQTPKHLITATGQRVTLRCSPRSGDLSVYWYQQSLDQGLQFLIQYYNGEERAKGNILERFSAQQFPDLHSELNLSSLELGDSALYFCASSPNAVKEALHFGNGTRLTVT.

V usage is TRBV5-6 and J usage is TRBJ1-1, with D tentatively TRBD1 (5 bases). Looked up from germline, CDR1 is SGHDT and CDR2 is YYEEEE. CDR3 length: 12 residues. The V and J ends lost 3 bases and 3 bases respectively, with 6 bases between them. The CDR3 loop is CASSWGDTEAFF. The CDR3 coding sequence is TGTGCCAGCAGCTGGGGGGACACTGAAGCTTTCTTT.

The CDR3 nucleotides are TGTGCCAGCAGTGACAGGGCTAGAGATGGCTACACCTTC. It codes for CASSDRARDGYTF. The rearrangement joins TRBV2 to TRBJ1-2; the D gene is possibly TRBD1 (5 bases). The CDR3 totals 13 residues. Germline V gene sequence: CDR1 SNHLY, CDR2 FYNNEI. The V and J ends lost 3 bases and 6 bases respectively, with 11 bases between them.

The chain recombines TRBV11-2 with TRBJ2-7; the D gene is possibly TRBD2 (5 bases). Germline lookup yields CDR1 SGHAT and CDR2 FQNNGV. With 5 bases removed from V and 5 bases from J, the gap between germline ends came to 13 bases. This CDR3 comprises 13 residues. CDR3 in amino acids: CASSPKERDEQYV. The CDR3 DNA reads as TGTGCCAGCAGCCCGAAAGAGAGGGACGAGCAGTACGTC.

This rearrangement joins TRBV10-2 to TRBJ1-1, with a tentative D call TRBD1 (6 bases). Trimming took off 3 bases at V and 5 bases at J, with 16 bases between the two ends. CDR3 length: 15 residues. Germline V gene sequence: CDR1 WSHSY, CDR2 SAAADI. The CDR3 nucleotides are TGCGCCAGCAGTGAAACGAGGGGGGGGAGGACTGAAGCTTTCTTT. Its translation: CASSETRGGRTEAFF.

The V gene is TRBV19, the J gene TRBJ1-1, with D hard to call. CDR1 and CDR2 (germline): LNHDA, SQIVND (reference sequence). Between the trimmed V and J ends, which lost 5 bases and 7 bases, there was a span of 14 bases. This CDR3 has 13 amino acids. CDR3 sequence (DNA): TGTGCCAGTAGTCCAAGGGATAGAGGTGAAGCTTTCTTT. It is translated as CASSPRDRGEAFF.

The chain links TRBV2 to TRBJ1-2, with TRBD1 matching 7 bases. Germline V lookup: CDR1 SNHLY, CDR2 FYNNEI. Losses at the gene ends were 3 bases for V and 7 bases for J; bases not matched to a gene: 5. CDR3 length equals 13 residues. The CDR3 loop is CASSDRGISGYTF. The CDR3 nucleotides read TGTGCCAGCAGTGACAGGGGGATAAGTGGCTACACCTTC.

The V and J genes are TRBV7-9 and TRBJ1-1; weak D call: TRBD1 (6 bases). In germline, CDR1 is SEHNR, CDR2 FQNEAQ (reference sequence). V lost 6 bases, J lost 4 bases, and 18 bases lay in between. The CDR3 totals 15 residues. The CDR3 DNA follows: TGTGCCAGCAGTTCTTTTCGGGGGCAGGGCACTGAAGCTTTCTTT. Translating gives CASSSFRGQGTEAFF.

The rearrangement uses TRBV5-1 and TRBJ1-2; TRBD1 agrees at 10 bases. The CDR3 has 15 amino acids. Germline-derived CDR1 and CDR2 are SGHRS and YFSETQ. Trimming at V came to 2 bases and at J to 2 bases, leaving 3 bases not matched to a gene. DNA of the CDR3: TGCGCCAGCAGCTTACGGGACAGGGGCAACTATGGCTACACCTTC. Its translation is CASSLRDRGNYGYTF.

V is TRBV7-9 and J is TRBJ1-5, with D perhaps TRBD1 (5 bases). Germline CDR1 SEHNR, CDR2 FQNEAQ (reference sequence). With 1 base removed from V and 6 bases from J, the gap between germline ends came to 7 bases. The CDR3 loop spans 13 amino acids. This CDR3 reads CASSLGGGQPQHF. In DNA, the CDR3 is TGTGCCAGCAGCTTAGGGGGGGGTCAGCCCCAGCATTTT.

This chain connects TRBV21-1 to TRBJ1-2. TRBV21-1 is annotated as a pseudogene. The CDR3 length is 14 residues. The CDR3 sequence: CASSPRGGGVGYTF. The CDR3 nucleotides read TGTGCCAGCAGCCCCCGGGGGGGAGGCGTTGGCTACACCTTC.

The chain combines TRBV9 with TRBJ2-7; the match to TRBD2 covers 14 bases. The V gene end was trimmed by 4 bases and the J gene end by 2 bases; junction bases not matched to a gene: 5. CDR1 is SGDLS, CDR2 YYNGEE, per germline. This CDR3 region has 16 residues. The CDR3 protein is CASSPTSGGAPYEQYF. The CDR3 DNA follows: TGTGCCAGCAGCCCGACTAGCGGGGGGGCCCCCTACGAGCAGTACTTC.

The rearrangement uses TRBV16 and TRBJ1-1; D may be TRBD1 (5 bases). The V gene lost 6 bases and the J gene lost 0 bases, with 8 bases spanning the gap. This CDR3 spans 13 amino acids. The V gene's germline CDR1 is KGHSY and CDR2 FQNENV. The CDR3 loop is CASRRQMNTEAFF. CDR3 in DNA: TGTGCCAGCAGAAGACAGATGAACACTGAAGCTTTCTTT.

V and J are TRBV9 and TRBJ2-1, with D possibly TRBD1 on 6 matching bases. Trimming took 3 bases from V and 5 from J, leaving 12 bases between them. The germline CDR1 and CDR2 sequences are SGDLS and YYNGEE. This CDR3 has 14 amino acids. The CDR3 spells CASSDRYRDNEQFF. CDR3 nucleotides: TGTGCCAGCAGCGACAGGTACAGGGACAATGAGCAGTTCTTC.

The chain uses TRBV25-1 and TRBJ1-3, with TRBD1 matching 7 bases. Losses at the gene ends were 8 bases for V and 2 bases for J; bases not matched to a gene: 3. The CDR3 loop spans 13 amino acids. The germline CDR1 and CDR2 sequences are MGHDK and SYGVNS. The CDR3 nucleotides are TGTGCCAGCGGACAGGAGCCTGGAAACACCATATATTTT. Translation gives CASGQEPGNTIYF. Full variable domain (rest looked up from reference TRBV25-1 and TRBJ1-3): EADIYQTPRYLVIGTGKKITLECSQTMGHDKMYWYQQDPGMELHLIHYSYGVNSTEKGDLSSESTVSRIRTEHFPLTLESARPSHTSQYLCASGQEPGNTIYFGEGSWLTVV.

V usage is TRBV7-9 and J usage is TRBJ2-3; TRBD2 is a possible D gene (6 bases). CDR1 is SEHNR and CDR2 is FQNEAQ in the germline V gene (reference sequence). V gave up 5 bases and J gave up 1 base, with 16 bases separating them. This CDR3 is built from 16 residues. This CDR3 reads CASSRTLGEGTDTQYF. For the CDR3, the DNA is TGTGCCAGCAGCCGGACCCTGGGGGAGGGCACAGATACGCAGTATTTT. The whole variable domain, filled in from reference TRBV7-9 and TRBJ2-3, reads DTGVSQNPRHKITKRGQNVTFRCDPISEHNRLYWYRQTLGQGPEFLTYFQNEAQLEKSRLLSDRFSAERPKGSFSTLEIQRTEQGDSAMYLCASSRTLGEGTDTQYFGPGTRLTVL.

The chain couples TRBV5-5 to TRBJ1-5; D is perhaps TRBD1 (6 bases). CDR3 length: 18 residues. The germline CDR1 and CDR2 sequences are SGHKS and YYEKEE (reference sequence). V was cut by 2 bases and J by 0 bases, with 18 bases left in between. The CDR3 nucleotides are TGTGCCAGCAGCTTATATCTGGACAGCTTTTATAGCAATCAGCCCCAGCATTTT. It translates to CASSLYLDSFYSNQPQHF.

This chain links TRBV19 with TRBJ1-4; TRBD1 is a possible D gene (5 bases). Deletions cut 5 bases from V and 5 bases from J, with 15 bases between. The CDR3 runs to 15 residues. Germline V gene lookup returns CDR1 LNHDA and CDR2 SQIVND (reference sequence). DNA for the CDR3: TGTGCCAGTAGTGATGACAGTGCCGCCAATGAAAAACTGTTTTTT. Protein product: CASSDDSAANEKLFF.

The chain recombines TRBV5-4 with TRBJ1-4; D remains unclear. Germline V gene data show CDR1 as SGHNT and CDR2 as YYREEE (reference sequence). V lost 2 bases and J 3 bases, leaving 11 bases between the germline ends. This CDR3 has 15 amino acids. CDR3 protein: CASSFYGEANEKLFF. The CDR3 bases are TGTGCCAGCAGCTTCTATGGGGAGGCTAATGAAAAACTGTTTTTT.

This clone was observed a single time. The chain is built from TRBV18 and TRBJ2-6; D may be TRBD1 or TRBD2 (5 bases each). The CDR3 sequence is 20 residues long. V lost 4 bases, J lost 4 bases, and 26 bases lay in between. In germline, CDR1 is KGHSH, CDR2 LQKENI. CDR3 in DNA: TGTGCCAGCTCACTCCGAGGGACCGGGCCTCTCCTGGGCGGGGCCAACGTCCTGACTTTC. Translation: CASSLRGTGPLLGGANVLTF. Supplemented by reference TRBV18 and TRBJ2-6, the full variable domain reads NAGVMQNPRHLVRRRGQEARLRCSPMKGHSHVYWYRQLPEEGLKFMVYLQKENIIDESGMPKERFSAEFPKEGPSILRIQQVVRGDSAAYFCASSLRGTGPLLGGANVLTFGAGSRLTVL.

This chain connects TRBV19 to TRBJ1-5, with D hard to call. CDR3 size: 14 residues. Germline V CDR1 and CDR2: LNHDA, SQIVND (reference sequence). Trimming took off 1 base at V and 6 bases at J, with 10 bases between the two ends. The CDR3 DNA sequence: TGTGCCAGTAGTATAGGGCGGTTGGGTCAGCCCCAGCATTTT. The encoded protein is CASSIGRLGQPQHF.

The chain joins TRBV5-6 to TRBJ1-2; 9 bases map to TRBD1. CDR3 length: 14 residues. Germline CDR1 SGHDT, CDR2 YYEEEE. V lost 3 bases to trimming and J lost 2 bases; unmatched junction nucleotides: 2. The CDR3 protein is CASSSDRGNYGYTF. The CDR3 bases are TGTGCCAGCAGCTCGGACAGGGGAAACTATGGCTACACCTTC.

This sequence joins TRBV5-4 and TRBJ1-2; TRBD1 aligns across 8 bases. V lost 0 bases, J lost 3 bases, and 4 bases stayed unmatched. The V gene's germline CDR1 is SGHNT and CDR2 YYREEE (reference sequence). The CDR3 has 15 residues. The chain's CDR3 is CASSLAAGGDYGYTF. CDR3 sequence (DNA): TGTGCCAGCAGCTTGGCGGCAGGGGGCGACTATGGCTACACCTTC.

CDR3 amino acids: CASSPSGKNTGELFF. CDR3 nucleotide sequence: TGCGCCAGCAGCCCTTCGGGAAAGAACACCGGGGAGCTGTTTTTT. The genes are TRBV4-3 and TRBJ2-2; D might be TRBD2 (5 bases). This CDR3 comprises 15 residues. The germline V and J ends were trimmed by 4 bases and 1 base, with 10 bases remaining between them. CDR1 is LGHNA, CDR2 YSLEER, per germline.

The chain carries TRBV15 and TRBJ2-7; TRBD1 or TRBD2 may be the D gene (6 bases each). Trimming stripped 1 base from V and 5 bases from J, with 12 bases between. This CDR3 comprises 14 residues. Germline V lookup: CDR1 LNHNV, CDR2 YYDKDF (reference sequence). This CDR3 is CATSRARGRNEQYF. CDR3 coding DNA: TGTGCCACCAGCAGAGCCCGGGGGCGAAACGAGCAGTACTTC.

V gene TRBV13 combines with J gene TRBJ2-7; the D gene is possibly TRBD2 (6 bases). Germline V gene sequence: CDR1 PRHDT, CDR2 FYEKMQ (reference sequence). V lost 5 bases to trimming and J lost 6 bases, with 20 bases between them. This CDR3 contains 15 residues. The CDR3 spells CASSPREPGRSEQYV. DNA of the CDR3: TGTGCCAGCAGCCCCCGGGAGCCCGGAAGATCCGAGCAGTACGTC.

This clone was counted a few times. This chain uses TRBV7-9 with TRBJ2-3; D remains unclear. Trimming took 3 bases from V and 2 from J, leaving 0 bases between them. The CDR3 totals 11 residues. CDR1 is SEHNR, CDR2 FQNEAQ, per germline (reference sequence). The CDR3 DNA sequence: TGTGCCAGCAGCTTCACAGATACGCAGTATTTT. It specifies CASSFTDTQYF.

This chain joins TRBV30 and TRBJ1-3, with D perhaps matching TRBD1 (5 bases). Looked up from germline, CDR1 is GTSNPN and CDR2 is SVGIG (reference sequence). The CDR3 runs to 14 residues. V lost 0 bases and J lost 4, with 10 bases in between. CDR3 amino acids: CAWSVTGLGNTIYF. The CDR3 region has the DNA TGTGCCTGGAGTGTCACAGGTTTAGGAAACACCATATATTTT.

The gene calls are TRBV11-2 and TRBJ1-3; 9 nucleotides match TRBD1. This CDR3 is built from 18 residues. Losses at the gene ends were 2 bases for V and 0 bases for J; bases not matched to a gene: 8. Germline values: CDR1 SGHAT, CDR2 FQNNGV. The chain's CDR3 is CASSLPLGGQGSGNTIYF. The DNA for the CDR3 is TGTGCCAGCAGCTTACCGCTTGGGGGACAGGGCTCTGGAAACACCATATATTTT.